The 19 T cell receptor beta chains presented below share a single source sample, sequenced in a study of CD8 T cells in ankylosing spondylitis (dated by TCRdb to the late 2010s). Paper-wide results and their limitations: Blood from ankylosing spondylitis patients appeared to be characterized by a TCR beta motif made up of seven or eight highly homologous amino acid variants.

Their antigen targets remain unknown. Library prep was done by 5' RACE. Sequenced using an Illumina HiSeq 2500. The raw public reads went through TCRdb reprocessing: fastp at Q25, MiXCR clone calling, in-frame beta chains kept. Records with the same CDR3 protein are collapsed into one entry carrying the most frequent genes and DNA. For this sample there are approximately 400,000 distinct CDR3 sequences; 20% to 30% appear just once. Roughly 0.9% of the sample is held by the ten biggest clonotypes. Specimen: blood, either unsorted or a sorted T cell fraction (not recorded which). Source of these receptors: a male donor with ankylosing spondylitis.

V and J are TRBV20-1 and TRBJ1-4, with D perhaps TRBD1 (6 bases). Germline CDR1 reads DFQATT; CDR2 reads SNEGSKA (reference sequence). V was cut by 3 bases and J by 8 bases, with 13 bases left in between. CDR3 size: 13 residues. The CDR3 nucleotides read TGCAGTGCTAGCCCAGGGGCGGCCGAAAAACTGTTTTTT. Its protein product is CSASPGAAEKLFF.

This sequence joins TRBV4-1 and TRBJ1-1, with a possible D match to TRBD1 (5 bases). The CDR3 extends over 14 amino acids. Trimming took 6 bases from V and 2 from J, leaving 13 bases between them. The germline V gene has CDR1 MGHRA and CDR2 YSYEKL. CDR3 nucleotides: TGCGCCAGCAGGAACAGGCTTATAAACACTGAAGCTTTCTTT. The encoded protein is CASRNRLINTEAFF.

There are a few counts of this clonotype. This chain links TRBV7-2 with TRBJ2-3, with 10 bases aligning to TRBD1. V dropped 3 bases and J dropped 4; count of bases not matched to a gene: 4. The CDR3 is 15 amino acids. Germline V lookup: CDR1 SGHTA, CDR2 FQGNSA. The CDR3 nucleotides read TGTGCCAGCAGCTTCGACAGGGGGCGTCCAGATACGCAGTATTTT. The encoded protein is CASSFDRGRPDTQYF.

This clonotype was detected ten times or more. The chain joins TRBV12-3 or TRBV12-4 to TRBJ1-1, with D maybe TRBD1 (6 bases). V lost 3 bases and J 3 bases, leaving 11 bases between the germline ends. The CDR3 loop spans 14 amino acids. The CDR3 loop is CASSLSGGHTEAFF. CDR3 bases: TGTGCCAGCAGTTTGAGTGGGGGGCACACTGAAGCTTTCTTT.

CDR3 protein: CASSLEGRGRPQHF. Written as DNA, the CDR3 is TGTGCCAGCAGCTTGGAGGGCAGGGGAAGGCCCCAGCATTTT. The chain uses TRBV7-2 and TRBJ1-5; tentatively, D is TRBD1 (6 bases). Trimming removed 3 bases at V and 9 bases at J, with 15 bases between. Looked up from germline, CDR1 is SGHTA and CDR2 is FQGNSA. The CDR3 runs to 14 residues.

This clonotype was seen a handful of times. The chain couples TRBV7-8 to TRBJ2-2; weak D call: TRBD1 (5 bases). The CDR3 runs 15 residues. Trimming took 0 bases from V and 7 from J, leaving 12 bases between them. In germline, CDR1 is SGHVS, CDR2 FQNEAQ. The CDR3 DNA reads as TGTGCCAGCAGCTTAGCGCCAAGGGGCAACGGGGAGCTGTTTTTT. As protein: CASSLAPRGNGELFF.

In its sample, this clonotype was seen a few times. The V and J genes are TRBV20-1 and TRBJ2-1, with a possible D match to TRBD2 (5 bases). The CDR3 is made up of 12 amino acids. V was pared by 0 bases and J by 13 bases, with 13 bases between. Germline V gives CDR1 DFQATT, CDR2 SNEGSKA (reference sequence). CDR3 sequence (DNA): TGCAGTGCTAGAGATACGTCGGCTAGCCAGTTCTTC. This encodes CSARDTSASQFF.

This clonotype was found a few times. The CDR3 spells CASRMGQLNTEAFF. As DNA, the CDR3 is TGTGCCAGCAGAATGGGACAATTGAACACTGAAGCTTTCTTT. The chain recombines TRBV12-3 or TRBV12-4 with TRBJ1-1, with D tentatively TRBD1 (6 bases). Trimming shortened V by 6 bases and J by 0 bases, and 11 bases separated the two germline ends. CDR3 length: 14 residues.

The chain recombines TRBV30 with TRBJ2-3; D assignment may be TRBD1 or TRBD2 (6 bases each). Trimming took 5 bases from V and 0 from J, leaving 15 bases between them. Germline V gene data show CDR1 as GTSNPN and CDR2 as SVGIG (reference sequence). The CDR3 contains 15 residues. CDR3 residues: CAWEGGYPSTDTQYF. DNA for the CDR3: TGTGCCTGGGAGGGGGGATATCCAAGCACAGATACGCAGTATTTT. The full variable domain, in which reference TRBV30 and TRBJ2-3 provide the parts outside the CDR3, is SQTIHQWPATLVQPVGSPLSLECTVEGTSNPNLYWYRQAAGRGLQLLFYSVGIGQISSEVPQNLSASRPQDRQFILSSKKLLLSDSGFYLCAWEGGYPSTDTQYFGPGTRLTVL.

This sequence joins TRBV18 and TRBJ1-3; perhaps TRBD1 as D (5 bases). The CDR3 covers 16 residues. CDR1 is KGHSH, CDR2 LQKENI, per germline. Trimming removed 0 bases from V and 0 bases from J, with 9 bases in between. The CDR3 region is CASSPPGLVSGNTIYF. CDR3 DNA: TGTGCCAGCTCACCACCGGGACTCGTCTCTGGAAACACCATATATTTT.

Here the CDR3 reads CSARAASKGLWGQPQHF. The CDR3, as DNA: TGCAGTGCTAGAGCCGCGAGCAAGGGACTTTGGGGGCAGCCCCAGCATTTT. The V and J genes are TRBV20-1 and TRBJ1-5; perhaps TRBD1 as D (5 bases). The ends were cut back, 1 base at V and 7 bases at J, with 23 bases in the middle. Germline V gene lookup returns CDR1 DFQATT and CDR2 SNEGSKA (reference sequence). CDR3 length equals 17 residues.

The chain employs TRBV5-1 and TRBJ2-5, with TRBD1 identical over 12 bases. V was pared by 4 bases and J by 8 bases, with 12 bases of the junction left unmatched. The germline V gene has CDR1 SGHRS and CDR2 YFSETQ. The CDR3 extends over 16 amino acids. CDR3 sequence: CASSRDRGQGIGTQYF. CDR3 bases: TGCGCCAGCAGCCGGGACAGGGGGCAAGGAATAGGCACCCAGTACTTC. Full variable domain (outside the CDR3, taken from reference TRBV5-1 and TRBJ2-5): KAGVTQTPRYLIKTRGQQVTLSCSPISGHRSVSWYQQTPGQGLQFLFEYFSETQRNKGNFPGRFSGRQFSNSRSEMNVSTLELGDSALYLCASSRDRGQGIGTQYFGPGTRLLVL.

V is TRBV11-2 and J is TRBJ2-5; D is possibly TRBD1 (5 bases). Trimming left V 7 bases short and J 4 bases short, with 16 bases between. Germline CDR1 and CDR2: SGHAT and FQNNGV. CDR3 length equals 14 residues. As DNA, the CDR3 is TGTGCCAGCACCCCAGGGCAGGGTAGAGAGACCCAGTACTTC. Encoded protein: CASTPGQGRETQYF.

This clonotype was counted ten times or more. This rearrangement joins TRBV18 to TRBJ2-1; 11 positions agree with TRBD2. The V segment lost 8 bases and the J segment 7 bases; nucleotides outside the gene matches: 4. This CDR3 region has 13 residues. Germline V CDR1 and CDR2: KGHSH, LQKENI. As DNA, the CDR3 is TGTGCCAGCAGCCCTAGCGGGAGGAATGAGCAGTTCTTC. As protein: CASSPSGRNEQFF.

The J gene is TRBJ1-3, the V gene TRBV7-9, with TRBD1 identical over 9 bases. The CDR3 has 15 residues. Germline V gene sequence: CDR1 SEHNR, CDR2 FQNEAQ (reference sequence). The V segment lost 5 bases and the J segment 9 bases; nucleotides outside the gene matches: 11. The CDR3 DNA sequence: TGTGCCAGCAGCGACTCCGGGACAGGGCAGGGCACCATATATTTT. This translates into CASSDSGTGQGTIYF.

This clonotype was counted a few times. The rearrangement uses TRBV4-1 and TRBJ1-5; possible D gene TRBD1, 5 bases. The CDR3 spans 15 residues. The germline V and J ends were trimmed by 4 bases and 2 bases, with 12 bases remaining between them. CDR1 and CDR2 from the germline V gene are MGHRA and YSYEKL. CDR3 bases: TGCGCCAGCAGCCTGGGACCCACTGGCAATCAGCCCCAGCATTTT. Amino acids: CASSLGPTGNQPQHF.

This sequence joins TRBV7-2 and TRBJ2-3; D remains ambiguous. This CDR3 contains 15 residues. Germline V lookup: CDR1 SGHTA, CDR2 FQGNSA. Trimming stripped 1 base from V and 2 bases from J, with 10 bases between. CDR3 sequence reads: CASSLGPLYTDTQYF. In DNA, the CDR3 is TGTGCCAGCAGCTTAGGACCTCTCTACACAGATACGCAGTATTTT.

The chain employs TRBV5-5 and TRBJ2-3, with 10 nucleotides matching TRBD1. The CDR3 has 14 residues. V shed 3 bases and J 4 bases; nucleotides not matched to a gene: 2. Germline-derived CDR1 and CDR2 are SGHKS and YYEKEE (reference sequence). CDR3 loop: CASSSTGGPDTQYF. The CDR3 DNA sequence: TGTGCCAGCAGCTCGACAGGGGGCCCAGATACGCAGTATTTT.

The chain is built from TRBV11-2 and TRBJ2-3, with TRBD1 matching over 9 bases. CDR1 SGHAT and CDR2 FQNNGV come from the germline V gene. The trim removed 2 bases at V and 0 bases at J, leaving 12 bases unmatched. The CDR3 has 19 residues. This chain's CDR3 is CASSLYRGLAVTSTDTQYF. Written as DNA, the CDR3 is TGTGCCAGCAGCTTATACAGGGGGCTAGCGGTAACTAGCACAGATACGCAGTATTTT.